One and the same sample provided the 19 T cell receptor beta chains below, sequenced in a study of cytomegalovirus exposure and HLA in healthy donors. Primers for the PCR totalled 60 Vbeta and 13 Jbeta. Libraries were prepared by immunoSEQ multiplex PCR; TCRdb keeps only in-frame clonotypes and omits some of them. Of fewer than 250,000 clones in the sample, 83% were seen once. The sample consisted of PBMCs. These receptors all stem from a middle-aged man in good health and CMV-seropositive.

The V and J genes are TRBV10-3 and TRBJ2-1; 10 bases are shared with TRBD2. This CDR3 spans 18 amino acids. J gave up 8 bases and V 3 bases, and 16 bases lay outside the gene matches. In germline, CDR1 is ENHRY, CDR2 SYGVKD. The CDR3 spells CAISDLKGLAGASDEQFF. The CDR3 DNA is TGTGCCATCAGTGACCTAAAGGGGCTAGCGGGAGCATCTGATGAGCAGTTCTTC.

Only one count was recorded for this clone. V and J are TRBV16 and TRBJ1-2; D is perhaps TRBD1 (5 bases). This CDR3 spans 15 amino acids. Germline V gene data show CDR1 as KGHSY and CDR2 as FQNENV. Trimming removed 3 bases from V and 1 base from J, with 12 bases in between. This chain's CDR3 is CASSQTPGGNYGYTF. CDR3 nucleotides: TGTGCCAGCAGCCAGACCCCGGGGGGTAACTATGGCTACACCTTC.

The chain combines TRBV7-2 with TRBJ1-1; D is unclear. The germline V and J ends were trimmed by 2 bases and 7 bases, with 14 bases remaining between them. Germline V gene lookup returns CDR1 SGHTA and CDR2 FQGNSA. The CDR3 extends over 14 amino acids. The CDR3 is CASSLLEPRSEAFF. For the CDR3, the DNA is TGTGCCAGCAGCTTATTGGAGCCCCGGAGTGAAGCTTTCTTT. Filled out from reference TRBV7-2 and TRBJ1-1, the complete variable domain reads GAGVSQSPSNKVTEKGKDVELRCDPISGHTALYWYRQSLGQGLEFLIYFQGNSAPDKSGLPSDRFSAERTGGSVSTLTIQRTQQEDSAVYLCASSLLEPRSEAFFGQGTRLTVV.

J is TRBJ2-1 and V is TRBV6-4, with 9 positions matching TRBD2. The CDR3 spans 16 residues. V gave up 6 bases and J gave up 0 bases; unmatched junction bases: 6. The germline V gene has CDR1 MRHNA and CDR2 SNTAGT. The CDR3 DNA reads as TGTGCCAGCAGCGGACTAGCGAAACGCTCCTACAATGAGCAGTTCTTC. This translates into CASSGLAKRSYNEQFF.

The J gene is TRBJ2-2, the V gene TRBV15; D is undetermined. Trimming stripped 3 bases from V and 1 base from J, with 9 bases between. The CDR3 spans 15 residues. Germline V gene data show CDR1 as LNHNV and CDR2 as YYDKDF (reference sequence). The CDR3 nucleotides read TGTGCCACCAGCAGGGGCCTGGAGAACACCGGGGAGCTGTTTTTT. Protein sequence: CATSRGLENTGELFF.

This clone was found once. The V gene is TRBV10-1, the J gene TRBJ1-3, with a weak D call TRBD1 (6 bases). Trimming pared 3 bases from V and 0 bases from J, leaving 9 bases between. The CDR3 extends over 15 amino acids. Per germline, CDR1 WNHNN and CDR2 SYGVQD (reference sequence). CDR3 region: CASSDSGVSGNTIYF. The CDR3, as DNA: TGCGCCAGCAGTGATTCAGGGGTCTCTGGAAACACCATATATTTT.

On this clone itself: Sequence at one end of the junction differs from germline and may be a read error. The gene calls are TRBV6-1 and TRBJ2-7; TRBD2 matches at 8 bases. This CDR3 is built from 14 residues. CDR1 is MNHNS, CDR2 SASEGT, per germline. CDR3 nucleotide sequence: TGTGCCGGCAGACTAGCGCTAGGGTCCTACGAGCAGTACTTC. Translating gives CAGRLALGSYEQYF.

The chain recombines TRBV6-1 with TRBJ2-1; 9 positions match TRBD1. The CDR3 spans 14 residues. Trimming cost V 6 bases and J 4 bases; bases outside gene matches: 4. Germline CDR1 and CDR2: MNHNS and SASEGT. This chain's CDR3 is CASRRDREYNEQFF. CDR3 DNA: TGTGCCAGCAGGAGGGACAGGGAGTACAATGAGCAGTTCTTC.

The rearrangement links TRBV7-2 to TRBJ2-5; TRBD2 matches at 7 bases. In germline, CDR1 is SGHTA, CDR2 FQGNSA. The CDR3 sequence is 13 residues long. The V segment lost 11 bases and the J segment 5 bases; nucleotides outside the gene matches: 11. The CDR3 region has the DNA TGTGCCTCCATTGGGACTACTTACGAGACCCAGTACTTC. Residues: CASIGTTYETQYF.

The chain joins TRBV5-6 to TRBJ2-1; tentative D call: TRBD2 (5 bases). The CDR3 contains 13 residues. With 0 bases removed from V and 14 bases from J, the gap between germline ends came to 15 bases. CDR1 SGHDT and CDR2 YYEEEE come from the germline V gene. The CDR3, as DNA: TGTGCCAGCAGCTTGGATGCAGGAGGAGTGGAGTTCTTC. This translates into CASSLDAGGVEFF. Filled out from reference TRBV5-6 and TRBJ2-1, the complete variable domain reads DAGVTQSPTHLIKTRGQQVTLRCSPKSGHDTVSWYQQALGQGPQFIFQYYEEEERQRGNFPDRFSGHQFPNYSSELNVNALLLGDSALYLCASSLDAGGVEFFGPGTRLTVL.

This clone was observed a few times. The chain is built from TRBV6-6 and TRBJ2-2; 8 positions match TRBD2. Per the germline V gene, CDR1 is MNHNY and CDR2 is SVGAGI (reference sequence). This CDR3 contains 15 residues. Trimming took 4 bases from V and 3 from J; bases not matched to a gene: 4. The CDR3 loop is CASSSEREHTGELFF. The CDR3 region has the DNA TGTGCCAGCAGTTCCGAGCGGGAGCACACCGGGGAGCTGTTTTTT.

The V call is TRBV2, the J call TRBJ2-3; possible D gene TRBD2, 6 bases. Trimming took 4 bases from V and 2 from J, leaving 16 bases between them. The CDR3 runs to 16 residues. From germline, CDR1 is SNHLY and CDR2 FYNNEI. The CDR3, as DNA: TGTGCCAGCAGTGTATCGGGACTTCTTTACACAGATACGCAGTATTTT. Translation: CASSVSGLLYTDTQYF.

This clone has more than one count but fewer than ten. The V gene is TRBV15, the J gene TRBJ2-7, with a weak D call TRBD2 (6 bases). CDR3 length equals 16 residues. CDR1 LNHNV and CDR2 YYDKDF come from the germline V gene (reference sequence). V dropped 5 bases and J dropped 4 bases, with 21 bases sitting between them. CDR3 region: CATSGLRDSGTYEQYF. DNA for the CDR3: TGTGCCACCAGCGGCCTCCGAGATAGCGGAACATACGAGCAGTACTTC.

CDR3 residues: CASMRMITFNTEAFF. The CDR3 nucleotides read TGTGCCAGTATGCGGATGATTACGTTTAACACTGAAGCTTTCTTT. V usage is TRBV19 and J usage is TRBJ1-1; no firm D call. Germline V gene data show CDR1 as LNHDA and CDR2 as SQIVND (reference sequence). Trimming cost V 7 bases and J 2 bases, with 17 bases left between them. This CDR3 has 15 residues.

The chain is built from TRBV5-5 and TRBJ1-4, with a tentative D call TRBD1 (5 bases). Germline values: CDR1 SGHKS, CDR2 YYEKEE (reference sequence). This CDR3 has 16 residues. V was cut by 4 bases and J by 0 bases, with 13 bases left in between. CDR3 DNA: TGTGCCAGCAGCCCACCCCCAGGGACAACTAATGAAAAACTGTTTTTT. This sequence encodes CASSPPPGTTNEKLFF.

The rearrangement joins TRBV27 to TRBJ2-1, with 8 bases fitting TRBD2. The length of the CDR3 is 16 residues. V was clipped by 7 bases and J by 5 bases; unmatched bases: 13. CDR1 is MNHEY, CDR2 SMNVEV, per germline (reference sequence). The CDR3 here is CASNPGGQRRNNEQFF. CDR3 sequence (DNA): TGTGCCAGCAATCCGGGGGGGCAGCGGAGAAACAATGAGCAGTTCTTC.

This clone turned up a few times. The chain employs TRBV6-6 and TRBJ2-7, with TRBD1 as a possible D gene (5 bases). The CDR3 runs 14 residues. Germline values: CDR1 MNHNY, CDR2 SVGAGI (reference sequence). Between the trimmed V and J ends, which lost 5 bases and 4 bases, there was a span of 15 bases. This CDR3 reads CASSPARVGYEQYF. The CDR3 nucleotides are TGTGCCAGCAGTCCCGCCAGGGTAGGTTACGAGCAGTACTTC.

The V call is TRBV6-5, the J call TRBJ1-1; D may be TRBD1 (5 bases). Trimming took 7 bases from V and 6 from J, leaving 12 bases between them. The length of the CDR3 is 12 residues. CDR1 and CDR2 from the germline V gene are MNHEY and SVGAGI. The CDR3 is CASIDWGAEAFF. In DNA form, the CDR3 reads TGTGCCAGCATTGATTGGGGCGCTGAAGCTTTCTTT.

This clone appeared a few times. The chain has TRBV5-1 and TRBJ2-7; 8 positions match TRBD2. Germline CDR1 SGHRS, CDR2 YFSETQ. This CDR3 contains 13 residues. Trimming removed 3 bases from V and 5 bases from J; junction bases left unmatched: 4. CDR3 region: CASSSGLVHEQYF. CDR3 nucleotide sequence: TGCGCCAGCAGCTCGGGACTAGTCCACGAGCAGTACTTC.